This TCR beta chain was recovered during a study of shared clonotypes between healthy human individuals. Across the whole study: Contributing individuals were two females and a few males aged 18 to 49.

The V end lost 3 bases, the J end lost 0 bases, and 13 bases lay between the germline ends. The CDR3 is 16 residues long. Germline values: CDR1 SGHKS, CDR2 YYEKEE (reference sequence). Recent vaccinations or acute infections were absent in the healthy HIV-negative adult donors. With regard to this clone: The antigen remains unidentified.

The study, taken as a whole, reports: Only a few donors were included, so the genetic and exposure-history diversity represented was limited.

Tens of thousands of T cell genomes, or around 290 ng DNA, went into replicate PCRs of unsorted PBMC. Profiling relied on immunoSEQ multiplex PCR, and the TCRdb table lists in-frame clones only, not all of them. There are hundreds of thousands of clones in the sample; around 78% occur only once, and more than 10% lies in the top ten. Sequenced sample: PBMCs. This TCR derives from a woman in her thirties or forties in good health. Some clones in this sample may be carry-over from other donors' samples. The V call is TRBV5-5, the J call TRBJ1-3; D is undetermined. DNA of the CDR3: TGTGCCAGCAGCTACGGACCGACTATCTCTGGAAACACCATATATTTT. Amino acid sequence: CASSYGPTISGNTIYF. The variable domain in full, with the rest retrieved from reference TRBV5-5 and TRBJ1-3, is DAGVTQSPTHLIKTRGQQVTLRCSPISGHKSVSWYQQVLGQGPQFIFQYYEKEERGRGNFPDRFSARQFPNYSSELNVNALLLGDSALYLCASSYGPTISGNTIYFGEGSWLTVV.